The 5 T cell receptor beta chains below were found in one sample sequenced in a study of T cells in tumors after PD-1 blockade. Sequencing was performed with immunoSEQ multiplex PCR; in TCRdb, only in-frame clones are kept and a portion is missing. This table has more than 4,000 clones, approximately 70% appearing once. The specimen comprised tumor tissue, sampled before anti-PD-1 treatment. The receptors here all came from a human donor with cutaneous squamous cell carcinoma.

This rearrangement joins TRBV6-1 to TRBJ1-3; D is perhaps TRBD1 (5 bases). This CDR3 comprises 17 residues. CDR1 and CDR2 (germline): MNHNS, SASEGT. V was pared by 4 bases and J by 0 bases, with 16 bases between. CDR3: CASSARDGYSSGNTIYF. DNA for the CDR3: TGTGCCAGCAGTGCCCGGGACGGATATTCCTCTGGAAACACCATATATTTT.

This clone is classed as medium-sized. A read error may produce the germline difference seen at one junction end. This rearrangement joins TRBV27 to TRBJ2-1; 7 bases line up with TRBD1. Germline V lookup: CDR1 MNHEY, CDR2 SMNVEV (reference sequence). The CDR3 consists of 16 residues. The CDR3 reads CASGPYWDSSYTEQFF. Here the CDR3 DNA reads TGTGCCAGCGGTCCTTACTGGGACAGCTCCTACACTGAGCAGTTCTTC.

The chain couples TRBV19 to TRBJ2-2; possibly TRBD1 for D (5 bases). This CDR3 spans 17 amino acids. V shed 10 bases and J shed 0 bases, with 21 bases lying between them. From germline, CDR1 is LNHDA and CDR2 SQIVND (reference sequence). The CDR3 region is CAILPEQAQPNTGELFF. For the CDR3, the DNA is TGTGCCATTCTCCCCGAACAGGCACAACCGAACACCGGGGAGCTGTTTTTT.

The V call is TRBV4-1, the J call TRBJ1-1; a possible D gene is TRBD1 (6 bases). V shed 0 bases and J shed 0 bases, with 11 bases lying between them. CDR3 length: 16 residues. Germline CDR1 MGHRA, CDR2 YSYEKL. The CDR3 loop reads CASSQETGDLNTEAFF. CDR3 coding DNA: TGCGCCAGCAGCCAAGAGACAGGAGATCTGAACACTGAAGCTTTCTTT.

In the case of this clone: Other DNA sequences in the same sample also yield this CDR3. The rearrangement links TRBV5-1 to TRBJ1-2; the match to TRBD1 covers 9 bases. The CDR3 is 16 amino acids. J gave up 8 bases and V 1 base, and 12 bases lay outside the gene matches. Germline V lookup: CDR1 SGHRS, CDR2 YFSETQ. The CDR3 coding sequence is TGCGCCAGCAGCTTGTCCACAGGGGGCGCCGGCGGGGGCTACACCTTC. Translating it yields CASSLSTGGAGGGYTF.